The source of this T cell receptor beta chain is a study of blood T cell repertoires in COVID-19. Study background: Acute-phase and convalescent COVID-19 samples originated in the United States, Italy and Spain. PBMCs, B-cell-depleted T cells, or T cells provided the cDNA or gDNA that made up the material.

In germline, CDR1 is SGHRS, CDR2 YFSETQ. V was cut by 2 bases and J by 7 bases, with 15 bases left in between. The CDR3 sequence is 14 residues long. Original processing methods: Estimation of nucleated cell counts relied on the amplification of reference gene primers. Here immunoSEQ multiplex PCR was the method, and the copy in TCRdb shows in-frame clones only, minus some. V and J calls and clone size follow that table, whereas D and trimming were derived from the DNA. This table holds around 150,000 clones, 70% to 85% found once. Sequenced sample: peripheral blood. V and J are TRBV5-1 and TRBJ1-1; tentative D call: TRBD1 (6 bases). The origin of this receptor is a woman aged 80 or over with acute or convalescent COVID-19. The CDR3 loop is CASSLSGGQGEAFF. CDR3 sequence (DNA): TGCGCCAGCAGCTTATCTGGGGGCCAGGGTGAAGCTTTCTTT.